This T cell receptor (beta chain) derives from a study of spatial heterogeneity in lung cancer. General study points: Counts that tracked tumor mutation counts were those of expanded intratumoral alpha and beta TCRs.

This clonotype is categorized as medium-sized. Its antigen is not identified. Time point given: sample taken at primary tumor resection. Frozen PBMC, nontumor lung or tumor provided whole RNA, which was sequenced unsorted. Germline-derived CDR1 and CDR2 are MNHEY and SVGAGI. The length of the CDR3 is 15 residues. The J segment lost 6 bases and the V segment lost 4 bases, leaving 8 bases of the junction unmatched. Via MiXCR, TCRdb re-called the 5' RACE reads, giving one row per CDR3 protein. The data contain 3,000 to 4,000 distinct CDR3 sequences, 27% of them singletons. The sequence was collected from a male donor with early-stage non-small cell lung cancer. Here the sequenced sample was lung tumor tissue, taken at surgery. The gene calls are TRBV6-5 and TRBJ2-1, with 8 bases that match TRBD2. The DNA of the CDR3 is TGTGCCAGCAGTTCTTATACCGGGAGGGGCAATGAGCAGTTCTTC. This gives the protein CASSSYTGRGNEQFF.